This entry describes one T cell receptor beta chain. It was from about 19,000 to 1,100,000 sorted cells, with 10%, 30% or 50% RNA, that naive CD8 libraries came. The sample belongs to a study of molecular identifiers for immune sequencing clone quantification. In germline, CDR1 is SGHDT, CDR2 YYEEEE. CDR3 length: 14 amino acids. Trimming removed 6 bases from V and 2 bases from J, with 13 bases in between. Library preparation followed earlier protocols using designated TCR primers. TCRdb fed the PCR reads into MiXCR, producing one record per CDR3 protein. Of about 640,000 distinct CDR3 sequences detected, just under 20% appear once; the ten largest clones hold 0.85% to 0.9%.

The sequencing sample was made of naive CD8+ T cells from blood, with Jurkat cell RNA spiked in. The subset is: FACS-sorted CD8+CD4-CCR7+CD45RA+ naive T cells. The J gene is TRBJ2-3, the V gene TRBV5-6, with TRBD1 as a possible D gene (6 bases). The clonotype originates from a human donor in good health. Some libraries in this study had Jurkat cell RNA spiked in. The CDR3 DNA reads TGTGCCAGCAAACACAGGGATTACACAGATACGCAGTATTTT. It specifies CASKHRDYTDTQYF.